This T cell receptor beta chain was sequenced during a study of PD-L1 blockade in urothelial cancer. About the research overall: T cell content in blood samples showed a median of around 140,000. Broader study findings: Below-median blood TCR clonality before treatment forecast better survival. Expansion of tumor-associated blood clones at 3 weeks was greater in durable-benefit patients.

In germline, CDR1 is SNHLY, CDR2 FYNNEI. V lost 5 bases to trimming and J lost 1 base, with 12 bases between them. This CDR3 region has 14 residues. Sequencing used immunoSEQ multiplex PCR; TCRdb keeps in-frame clones, though not all of them. The sample has 120,000 or so clones, around 86% seen once. This sample's time point: peripheral blood 6 weeks after treatment start. For each patient, 1 to 8 samples were obtained, pretreatment and on-treatment. In the case of this clone: Its target is unknown.

Specimen: PBMCs, collected around atezolizumab (anti-PD-L1) treatment. The V and J genes are TRBV2 and TRBJ2-7, with a weak D call TRBD1 (6 bases). This receptor was identified in a man aged 45-65 years with urothelial cancer. The CDR3 DNA follows: TGTGCCAGCAGTACCAGGGGTAGTTCCTACGAGCAGTACTTC. Its protein product is CASSTRGSSYEQYF. The whole variable domain, filled in from reference TRBV2 and TRBJ2-7, reads EPEVTQTPSHQVTQMGQEVILRCVPISNHLYFYWYRQILGQKVEFLVSFYNNEISEKSEIFDDQFSVERPDGSNFTLKIRSTKLEDSAMYFCASSTRGSSYEQYFGPGTRLTVT.